The source of this T cell receptor beta chain is a study of blood T cell repertoires in COVID-19. Turning to the study itself: Specimens from acute and convalescent COVID-19 originated in the United States, Italy and Spain.

TCRdb's table, derived via immunoSEQ multiplex PCR, lists solely in-frame clones and lacks some. The sample gives 200,000 to 250,000 clones, 80% to 85% of which show up once; 3% is in the top ten. Source material: peripheral blood. The origin of this receptor is a woman younger than 45 who had recovered from COVID-19.

This chain's CDR3 is CASSGTGYGEAFF. CDR3 coding DNA: TGTGCCAGCAGCGGGACAGGGTACGGGGAAGCTTTCTTT. The rearrangement uses TRBV9 and TRBJ1-1; 8 nucleotides line up with TRBD1. The V segment lost 3 bases and the J segment 8 bases; nucleotides outside the gene matches: 6. The CDR3 loop spans 13 amino acids. In germline, CDR1 is SGDLS, CDR2 YYNGEE.